What follows describes a single T cell receptor beta chain. This sample was included in a study of shared clonotypes between healthy human individuals. CD4+ cells were split into CD45RA+ naive and CD45RA-negative memory subsets. The protocol was immunoSEQ multiplex PCR, while the TCRdb copy is restricted to in-frame clones and leaves out a portion. This repertoire shows 2.3 million or so clones, about 92% found once; its top ten account for about 0.39%. The sequence was obtained from a man aged 18 to 29 in good health. Some clones in this sample may be carry-over from other donors' samples. Sequencing input: naive CD4+ T cells from PBMCs. The subset denotes: CD45RA+ positively selected.

The CDR3 nucleotides are TGCGCCAGCAGCTCCCGGACTAGCGGCTCCTACAATGAGCAGTTCTTC. Protein product: CASSSRTSGSYNEQFF. V and J are TRBV5-1 and TRBJ2-1; 10 nucleotides align to TRBD2. From germline, CDR1 is SGHRS and CDR2 YFSETQ. CDR3 length: 16 residues. The V and J ends lost 3 bases and 0 bases, in that order; junction bases with no gene match: 3.